This TCR beta chain was documented in a study of cytomegalovirus exposure and HLA in healthy donors. Study-level points and caveats: Some public TCRs appeared in many individuals, while most sequences were rare. In an earlier analysis, in some 500 donors, most V segments appeared productive either ~90% or ~30% of the time.

PCR used 60 Vbeta primers and 13 Jbeta primers. Here immunoSEQ multiplex PCR was the method, and the copy in TCRdb shows in-frame clones only, minus some. The profile shows nearly 110,000 clones, roughly 82% of them singletons. CDR3 length: 15 residues. V shed 4 bases, J shed 4 bases, and the junction held 10 bases outside the gene matches. CDR1 is LNHNV and CDR2 is YYDKDF in the germline V gene (reference sequence). Comment on this clone: Its antigen remains unknown.

The chain is built from TRBV15 and TRBJ2-7; 7 nucleotides agree with TRBD1. The sample comprised PBMCs. This clonotype was obtained from a young man in good health and CMV-seropositive. This CDR3 reads CATSTERDRRYEQYF. The CDR3 DNA sequence: TGTGCCACCAGCACCGAAAGGGACAGAAGATACGAGCAGTACTTC.